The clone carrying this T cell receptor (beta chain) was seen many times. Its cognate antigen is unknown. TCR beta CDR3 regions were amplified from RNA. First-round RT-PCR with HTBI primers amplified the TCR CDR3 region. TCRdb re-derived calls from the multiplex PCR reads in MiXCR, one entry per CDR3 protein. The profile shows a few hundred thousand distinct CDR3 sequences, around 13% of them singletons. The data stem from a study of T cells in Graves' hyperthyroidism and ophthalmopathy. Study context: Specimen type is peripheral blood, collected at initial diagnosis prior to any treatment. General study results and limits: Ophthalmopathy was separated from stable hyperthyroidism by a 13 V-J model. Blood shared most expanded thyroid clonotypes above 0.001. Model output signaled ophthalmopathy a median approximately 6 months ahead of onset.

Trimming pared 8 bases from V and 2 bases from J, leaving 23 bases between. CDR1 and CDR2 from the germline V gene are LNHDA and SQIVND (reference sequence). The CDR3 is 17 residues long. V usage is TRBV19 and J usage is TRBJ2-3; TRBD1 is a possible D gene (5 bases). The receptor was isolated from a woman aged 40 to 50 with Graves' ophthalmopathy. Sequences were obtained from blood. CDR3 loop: CASWGRYTVTNTDTQYF. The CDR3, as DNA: TGTGCCAGTTGGGGCAGGTATACTGTAACTAACACAGATACGCAGTATTTT.